One T cell receptor beta chain is described in this entry. This sample was included in a study of blood T cell repertoires in COVID-19. Across the whole study: From the United States, Italy and Spain came samples of acute and convalescent COVID-19. Sample material is recorded as cDNA or gDNA derived from T cells, B-cell-depleted T cells, or PBMCs.

In the original analysis: Quantification of nucleated cells was approximated via reference gene primer amplification. Profiled with immunoSEQ multiplex PCR; TCRdb holds only in-frame clones, not every one. V, J and clone size are those of that table, while D and trimming were read from the DNA. The sample has some 80,000 clones; roughly 88% are singletons. This receptor was taken from a woman aged 50 to 60 with acute or convalescent COVID-19. The sequenced material came from peripheral blood.

The CDR3 DNA is TGTGCCAGTAGTTCTAGCGGAATCATCGATGAGCAGTTCTTC. It encodes CASSSSGIIDEQFF. The chain couples TRBV19 to TRBJ2-1; TRBD2 matches 7 bases. Germline V gene sequence: CDR1 LNHDA, CDR2 SQIVND (reference sequence). Trimming at V came to 5 bases and at J to 8 bases, leaving 9 bases not matched to a gene. This CDR3 comprises 14 residues.